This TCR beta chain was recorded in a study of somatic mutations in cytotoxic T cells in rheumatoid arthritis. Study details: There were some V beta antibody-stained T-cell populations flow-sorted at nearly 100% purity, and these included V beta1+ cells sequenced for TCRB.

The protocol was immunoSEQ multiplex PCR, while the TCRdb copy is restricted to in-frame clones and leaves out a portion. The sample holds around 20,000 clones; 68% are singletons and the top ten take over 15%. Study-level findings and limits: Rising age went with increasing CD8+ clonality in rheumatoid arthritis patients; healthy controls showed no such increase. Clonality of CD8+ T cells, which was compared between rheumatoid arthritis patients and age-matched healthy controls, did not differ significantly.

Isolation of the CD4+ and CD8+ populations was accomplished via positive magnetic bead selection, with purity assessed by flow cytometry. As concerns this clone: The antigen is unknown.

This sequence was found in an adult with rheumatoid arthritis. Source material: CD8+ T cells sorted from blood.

In DNA, the CDR3 is TGCAGTGCTAACAGGGGCTACGAGCAGTACTTC. It is translated as CSANRGYEQYF. The chain joins TRBV20-1 to TRBJ2-7, with 7 bases aligning to TRBD1. Losses at the gene ends were 4 bases for V and 3 bases for J; bases not matched to a gene: 0. Germline CDR1 and CDR2: DFQATT and SNEGSKA (reference sequence). The CDR3 runs to 11 residues.